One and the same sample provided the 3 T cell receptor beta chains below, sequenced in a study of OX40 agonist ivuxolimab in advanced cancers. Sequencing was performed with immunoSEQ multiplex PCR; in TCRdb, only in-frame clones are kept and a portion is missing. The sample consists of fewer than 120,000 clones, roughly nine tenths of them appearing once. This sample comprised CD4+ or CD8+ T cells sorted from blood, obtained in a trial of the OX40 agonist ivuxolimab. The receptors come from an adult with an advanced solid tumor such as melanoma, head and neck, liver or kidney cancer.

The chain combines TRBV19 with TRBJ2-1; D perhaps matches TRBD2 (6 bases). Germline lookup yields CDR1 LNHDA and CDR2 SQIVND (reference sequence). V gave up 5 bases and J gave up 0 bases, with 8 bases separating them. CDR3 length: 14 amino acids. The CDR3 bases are TGTGCCAGTAGTCTAGCGAGCTCCTACAATGAGCAGTTCTTC. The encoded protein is CASSLASSYNEQFF.

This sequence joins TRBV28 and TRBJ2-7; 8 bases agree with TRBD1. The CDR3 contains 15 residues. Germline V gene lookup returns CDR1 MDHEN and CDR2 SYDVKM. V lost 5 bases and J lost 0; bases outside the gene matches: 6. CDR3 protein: CASSPLGQGSYEQYF. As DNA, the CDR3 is TGTGCCAGCAGTCCCCTAGGACAGGGCTCCTACGAGCAGTACTTC.

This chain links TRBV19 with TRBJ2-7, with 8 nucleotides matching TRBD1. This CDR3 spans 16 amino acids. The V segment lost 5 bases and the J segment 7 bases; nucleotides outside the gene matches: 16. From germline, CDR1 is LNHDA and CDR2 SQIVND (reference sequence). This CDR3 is CASSPPGQDRSWEQYF. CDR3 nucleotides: TGTGCCAGTAGTCCTCCGGGACAGGATCGGAGCTGGGAGCAGTACTTC.